This T cell receptor (beta chain) was sequenced during a study of human T cells and chemical hapten exposure. From the RACE reads, TCRdb called clonotypes with MiXCR, one entry per CDR3 protein. This sample has about 93,000 distinct CDR3 sequences, with 8.5% to 9% found just once. The time point is: pre-sensitization, week 0. Treatment indicated: therapeutic diphenylcyclopropenone sensitization with weekly scalp DPC. This clonotype has a count of ten or more. The sample in question was whole blood, obtained in connection with sensitization to the hapten diphenylcyclopropenone (DPC). This sequence was found in a man in his forties with alopecia areata. Some clones in this sample may be carry-over from other donors' samples.

For the CDR3, the DNA is TGTGCCAGCAGCCACAACTCCTACGAGCAGTACTTC. This translates into CASSHNSYEQYF. The V call is TRBV11-1, the J call TRBJ2-7; D ambiguous. CDR1 SGHAT and CDR2 FQDESV come from the germline V gene (reference sequence). With 5 bases removed from V and 0 bases from J, the gap between germline ends came to 5 bases. This CDR3 has 12 residues.